Listed here are 15 T cell receptor beta chains from one sample, sequenced in a study of shared clonotypes between healthy human individuals. Generated by immunoSEQ multiplex PCR, the TCRdb table keeps only in-frame clones and is missing some. The sample holds some 1 million clones; approximately 70% are singletons and the top ten take approximately 1.5%. Sequencing used memory CD4+ T cells sorted from blood. Subset specified: CD45RA-negative fraction. Receptors originate from a man aged 18 to 30 in good health.

A note on this clone: The junction shows a germline mismatch at one end, possibly a read error. This chain joins TRBV28 and TRBJ1-1; 7 bases agree with TRBD1. The CDR3 totals 14 residues. Per the germline V gene, CDR1 is MDHEN and CDR2 is SYDVKM. The CDR3 DNA follows: TGTGCCAGCAGTGAGACCGGGACAGCCACTAAAGCTTTCTTT. Translation gives CASSETGTATKAFF.

This clone was found once. V and J are TRBV28 and TRBJ2-2; D is possibly TRBD2 (5 bases). The V gene lost 4 bases and the J gene lost 6 bases, with 6 bases spanning the gap. CDR1 and CDR2 (germline): MDHEN, SYDVKM. The CDR3 consists of 12 residues. Written as DNA, the CDR3 is TGTGCCAGCAGTTCTAGCCCCGGGGAGCTGTTTTTT. Translation: CASSSSPGELFF.

This sequence joins TRBV28 and TRBJ2-5; 10 positions match TRBD2. The CDR3 totals 14 residues. V was pared by 3 bases and J by 4 bases, with 2 bases of the junction left unmatched. CDR1 is MDHEN, CDR2 SYDVKM, per germline. DNA for the CDR3: TGTGCCAGCAGTTTCCTAGCGGGGGTAGAGACCCAGTACTTC. This encodes CASSFLAGVETQYF.

In this sample, this clone turned up once. Here the CDR3 reads CAISAASNLPGSDTQYF. In nucleotides, the CDR3 is TGTGCCATCTCAGCAGCGTCTAACCTCCCCGGTTCAGATACGCAGTATTTT. This sequence joins TRBV9 and TRBJ2-3, with unresolved D. CDR3 size: 17 residues. The V and J ends lost 9 bases and 4 bases respectively, with 27 bases between them. CDR1 SGDLS and CDR2 YYNGEE come from the germline V gene.

This clone has more than one count but fewer than ten. V and J are TRBV4-2 and TRBJ2-3, with D perhaps TRBD1 or TRBD2 (6 bases each). With 5 bases removed from V and 4 bases from J, the gap between germline ends came to 13 bases. This CDR3 contains 14 residues. Germline CDR1 reads LGHNA; CDR2 reads YNFKEQ. CDR3 in amino acids: CASSGGLRADTQYF. CDR3 in DNA: TGTGCCAGCAGCGGGGGGCTAAGGGCAGATACGCAGTATTTT.

This clone was detected a few times. The rearrangement links TRBV5-1 to TRBJ2-6; a possible D gene is TRBD1 (6 bases). The CDR3 has 19 amino acids. CDR1 is SGHRS, CDR2 YFSETQ, per germline. The ends were cut back, 0 bases at V and 4 bases at J, with 20 bases in the middle. CDR3 protein: CASSLVAGVVLRGANVLTF. The CDR3 coding sequence is TGCGCCAGCAGCTTGGTGGCAGGGGTGGTCTTAAGGGGGGCCAACGTCCTGACTTTC. The full variable domain, in which reference TRBV5-1 and TRBJ2-6 provide the parts outside the CDR3, is KAGVTQTPRYLIKTRGQQVTLSCSPISGHRSVSWYQQTPGQGLQFLFEYFSETQRNKGNFPGRFSGRQFSNSRSEMNVSTLELGDSALYLCASSLVAGVVLRGANVLTFGAGSRLTVL.

The chain recombines TRBV6-5 with TRBJ1-1; no clear D gene. This CDR3 spans 15 amino acids. Trimming took 8 bases from V and 6 from J, leaving 22 bases between them. Looked up from germline, CDR1 is MNHEY and CDR2 is SVGAGI. CDR3 sequence reads: CASLTGQVSNAEAFF. The CDR3 nucleotides are TGTGCCAGCCTCACCGGGCAGGTCTCAAACGCTGAAGCTTTCTTT.

The V call is TRBV12-5, the J call TRBJ1-5; D is unclear. The germline CDR1 and CDR2 sequences are LGHNT and FRNRAP. The CDR3 spans 14 residues. V gave up 6 bases and J gave up 4 bases, with 13 bases separating them. The CDR3 is CASGIRVRNQPQHF. For the CDR3, the DNA is TGTGCTAGTGGCATTCGGGTCCGAAATCAGCCCCAGCATTTT.

The rearrangement uses TRBV5-1 and TRBJ1-6; possibly TRBD1 for D (5 bases). Trimming shortened V by 3 bases and J by 7 bases, and 11 bases separated the two germline ends. Per the germline V gene, CDR1 is SGHRS and CDR2 is YFSETQ. This CDR3 is built from 14 residues. CDR3: CASSSDGANSPLHF. CDR3 bases: TGCGCCAGCAGCTCGGATGGGGCAAATTCACCCCTCCACTTT.

Of note for this clone: The same CDR3 is also encoded by other DNA sequences in this sample. The chain is built from TRBV9 and TRBJ2-1; D remains ambiguous. CDR3 length: 12 residues. V was clipped by 0 bases and J by 8 bases, with 6 bases between them. Germline-derived CDR1 and CDR2 are SGDLS and YYNGEE. CDR3 amino acids: CASSVGGDEQFF. The CDR3 coding sequence is TGTGCCAGCAGCGTAGGAGGCGATGAGCAGTTCTTC.

The chain has TRBV5-1 and TRBJ2-3, with no clear D. CDR3 length: 18 amino acids. The ends were cut back, 4 bases at V and 2 bases at J, with 23 bases in the middle. In germline, CDR1 is SGHRS, CDR2 YFSETQ. CDR3 protein: CASSGKGYGVDITDTQYF. CDR3 bases: TGCGCCAGCAGCGGGAAGGGATATGGGGTCGACATCACAGATACGCAGTATTTT.

The table lists this clone with a count of one. The same CDR3 also results from other DNA sequences found in this sample. The chain combines TRBV10-3 with TRBJ2-7; 7 bases agree with TRBD1. Germline trimming cut 2 bases from V and 3 bases from J; bases unmatched to any gene: 1. Germline CDR1 ENHRY, CDR2 SYGVKD. This CDR3 region has 13 residues. The CDR3 coding sequence is TGTGCCATCAGTGAGACAGGGGACTACGAGCAGTACTTC. This sequence encodes CAISETGDYEQYF.

This clone was detected a few times. The gene calls are TRBV19 and TRBJ1-1; D possibly corresponds to TRBD1 (5 bases). Germline V gene sequence: CDR1 LNHDA, CDR2 SQIVND (reference sequence). V was cut by 4 bases and J by 0 bases, with 15 bases left in between. The CDR3 length is 16 residues. CDR3 sequence reads: CASSTPWGGMNTEAFF. Here the CDR3 DNA reads TGTGCCAGTAGTACCCCTTGGGGGGGAATGAACACTGAAGCTTTCTTT.

The chain links TRBV11-2 to TRBJ1-4; no clear D gene. This CDR3 is 13 amino acids long. The germline V gene encodes CDR1 SGHAT and CDR2 FQNNGV. V lost 3 bases and J lost 8, with 10 bases in between. This CDR3 reads CASSFLYQEKLFF. The DNA for the CDR3 is TGTGCCAGCAGCTTTCTTTATCAGGAAAAACTGTTTTTT. Using reference TRBV11-2 and TRBJ1-4 for the parts outside the CDR3, the full variable domain is EAGVAQSPRYKIIEKRQSVAFWCNPISGHATLYWYQQILGQGPKLLIQFQNNGVVDDSQLPKDRFSAERLKGVDSTLKIQPAKLEDSAVYLCASSFLYQEKLFFGSGTQLSVL.

The gene calls are TRBV11-2 and TRBJ2-7, with TRBD1 matching over 10 bases. CDR1 is SGHAT, CDR2 FQNNGV, per germline. The junction had 10 bases not matched to a gene; V was cut back by 1 base and J by 7 bases. The CDR3 contains 16 residues. The CDR3 sequence: CASSLVTGTGVGEQYF. CDR3 nucleotides: TGTGCCAGCAGCTTAGTAACCGGGACAGGGGTCGGGGAGCAGTACTTC.